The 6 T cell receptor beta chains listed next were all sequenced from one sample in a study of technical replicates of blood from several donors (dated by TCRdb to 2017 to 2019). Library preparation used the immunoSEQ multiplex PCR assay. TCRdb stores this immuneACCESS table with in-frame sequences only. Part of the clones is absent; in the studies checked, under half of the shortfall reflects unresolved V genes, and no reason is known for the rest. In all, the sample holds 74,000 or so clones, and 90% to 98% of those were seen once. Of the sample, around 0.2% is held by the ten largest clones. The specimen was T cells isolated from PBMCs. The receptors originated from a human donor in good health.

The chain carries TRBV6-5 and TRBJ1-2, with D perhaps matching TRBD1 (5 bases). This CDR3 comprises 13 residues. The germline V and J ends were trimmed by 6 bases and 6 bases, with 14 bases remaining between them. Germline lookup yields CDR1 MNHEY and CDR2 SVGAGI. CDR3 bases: TGTGCCAGCAGACCCTCCTGGGGGGATGGCTACACCTTC. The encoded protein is CASRPSWGDGYTF.

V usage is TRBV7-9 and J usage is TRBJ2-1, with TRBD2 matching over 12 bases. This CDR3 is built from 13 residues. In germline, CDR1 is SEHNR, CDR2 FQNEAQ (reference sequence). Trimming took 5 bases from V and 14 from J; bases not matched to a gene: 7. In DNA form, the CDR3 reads TGTGCCAGCAGCGGGCGACTAGCGGGAGTAAAGTTCTTC. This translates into CASSGRLAGVKFF.

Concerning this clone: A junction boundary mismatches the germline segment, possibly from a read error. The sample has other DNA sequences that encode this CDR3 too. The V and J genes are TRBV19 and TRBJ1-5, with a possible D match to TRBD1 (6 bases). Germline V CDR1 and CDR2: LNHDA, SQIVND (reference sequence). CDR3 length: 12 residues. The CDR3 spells CASSTGNQPQHF. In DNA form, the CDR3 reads TGCGCCAGTAGCACAGGGAATCAGCCCCAGCATTTT.

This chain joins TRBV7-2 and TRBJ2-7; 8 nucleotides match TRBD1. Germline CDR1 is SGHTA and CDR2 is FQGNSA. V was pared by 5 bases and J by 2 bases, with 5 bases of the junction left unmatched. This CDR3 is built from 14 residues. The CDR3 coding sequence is TGTGCCAGCAGCCCTCGACAGGGGCCCTACGAGCAGTACTTC. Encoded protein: CASSPRQGPYEQYF.

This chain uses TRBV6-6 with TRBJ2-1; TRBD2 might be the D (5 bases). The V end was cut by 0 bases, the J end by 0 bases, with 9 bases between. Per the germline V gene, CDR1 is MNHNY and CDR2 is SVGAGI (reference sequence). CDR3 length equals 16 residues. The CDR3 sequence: CASSYSVGSSYNEQFF. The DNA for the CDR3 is TGTGCCAGCAGTTACTCGGTGGGGAGCTCCTACAATGAGCAGTTCTTC.

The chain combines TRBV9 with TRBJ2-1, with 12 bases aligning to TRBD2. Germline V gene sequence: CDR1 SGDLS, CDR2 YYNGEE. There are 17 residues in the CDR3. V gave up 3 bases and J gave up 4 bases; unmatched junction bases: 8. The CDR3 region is CASSELAGGHLYNEQFF. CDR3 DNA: TGTGCCAGCAGCGAACTAGCGGGGGGACATCTATACAATGAGCAGTTCTTC.